This T cell receptor beta chain was found in a study of CD8 T cells in ankylosing spondylitis. The CDR3 is 10 residues long. With 3 bases removed from V and 10 bases from J, the gap between germline ends came to 7 bases. Germline-derived CDR1 and CDR2 are SQVTM and ANQGSEA. General observations from the study: There were earlier reports of some motif variants in reactive arthritis synovial fluid and blood.

TCRdb redid the calling of the 5' RACE reads with MiXCR, one entry per CDR3 protein. Among about 360,000 distinct CDR3 sequences, approximately 22% were seen once, and the ten largest hold around 13%. In its sample, this clonotype was seen many times. Its matching antigen is unknown. The sequence was obtained from a male donor with ankylosing spondylitis or in good health (not recorded which). This chain uses TRBV29-1 with TRBJ2-1; D is ambiguous. Sequenced input: blood, either unsorted or a sorted T cell fraction (not recorded which). The CDR3: CSVDQSEQFF. The DNA of the CDR3 is TGCAGCGTTGACCAGTCGGAGCAGTTCTTC.